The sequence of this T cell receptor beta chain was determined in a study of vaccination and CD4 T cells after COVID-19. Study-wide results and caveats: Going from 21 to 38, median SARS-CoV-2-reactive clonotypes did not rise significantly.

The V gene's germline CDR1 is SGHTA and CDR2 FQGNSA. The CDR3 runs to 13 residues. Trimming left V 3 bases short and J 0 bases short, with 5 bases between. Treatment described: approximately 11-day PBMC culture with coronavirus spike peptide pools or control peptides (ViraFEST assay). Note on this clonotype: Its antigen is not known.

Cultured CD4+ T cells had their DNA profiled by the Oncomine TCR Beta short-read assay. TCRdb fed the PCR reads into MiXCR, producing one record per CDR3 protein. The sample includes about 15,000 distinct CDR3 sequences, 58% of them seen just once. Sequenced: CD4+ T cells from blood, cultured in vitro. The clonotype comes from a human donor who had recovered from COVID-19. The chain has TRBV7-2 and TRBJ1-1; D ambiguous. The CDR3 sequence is CASSFSVNTEAFF. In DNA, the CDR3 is TGTGCCAGCAGCTTCTCAGTGAACACTGAAGCTTTCTTT.